This T cell receptor beta chain was found in a study of T-cell reconstitution after alpha-beta-depleted transplantation in children. Unique molecular identifiers were incorporated into the prepared TCRbeta library. One entry per CDR3 protein, called by TCRdb with MiXCR from the PCR reads. The data contain some 240,000 distinct CDR3 sequences, about 12% of them singletons. The CDR3 is 11 amino acids. Germline V gene data show CDR1 as SGHTA and CDR2 as FQGNSA. Trimming pared 4 bases from V and 5 bases from J, leaving 6 bases between. This clonotype has ten or more counts. This rearrangement joins TRBV7-2 to TRBJ2-7; D not certain. This sample comprised PBMCs from the stem cell graft donor, obtained from the stem cell graft. The TCR was taken from a human donor who donated a stem cell graft to a child with acute lymphoblastic leukemia. CDR3 sequence: CASSSVDEQYF. Written as DNA, the CDR3 is TGTGCCAGCAGCTCGGTAGACGAGCAGTACTTC.